Listed below are T cell receptor beta chains from one sample, sequenced in a study of cytomegalovirus exposure and HLA in healthy donors. The table came from immunoSEQ multiplex PCR; TCRdb's copy has only in-frame clones and leaves some out. The sample consists of 100,000 to 150,000 clones, approximately 90% of them appearing once. What was sequenced was PBMCs. Receptors were obtained from a woman aged 18-29 years in good health and CMV-seronegative. Both conserved end residues are part of each CDR3. D genes are given only for firm matches. Where a row states a size, it is once, few, many or the class of an expanded clone; other rows omit it.

DNA: TGTGTGACAGGATCTAGCTTCGATGAGCAGTTCTTC
CDR3: CVTGSSFDEQFF
J: TRBJ2-1
size: -
D: -
V: TRBV6-5

DNA: TGTGCCAGCAGCCCCCGCGGGGGCGCGAACACCGGGGAGCTGTTTTTT
CDR3: CASSPRGGANTGELFF
J: TRBJ2-2
size: -
D: -
V: TRBV7-2

DNA: TGTGCCAGCAACCCCCGGGGGGCCACCGGGGGGGAGCAGTACTTC
CDR3: CASNPRGATGGEQYF
J: TRBJ2-7
size: -
D: -
V: TRBV6-5

DNA: TGTGCCAGCTCCCGGAGGGCTGGCGTGAACACTGAAGCTTTCTTT
CDR3: CASSRRAGVNTEAFF
J: TRBJ1-1
size: -
D: -
V: TRBV18

DNA: TGCGCCAGCAGCTTGGCCTTGAGGGAGGCCTACAATGAGCAGTTCTTC
CDR3: CASSLALREAYNEQFF
J: TRBJ2-1
size: -
D: -
V: TRBV5-1

DNA: TGTGCCAGCAGTTCGGCCCTGGTGGAGGGGGGGGACTATGGCTACACCTTC
CDR3: CASSSALVEGGDYGYTF
J: TRBJ1-2
size: -
D: -
V: TRBV25-1

DNA: TGTGCCAGCAGTTTTGGACTGCACTATGGCTACACCTTC
CDR3: CASSFGLHYGYTF
J: TRBJ1-2
size: -
D: -
V: TRBV27

DNA: TGTGCCTGGAGCCCAGGGGTTACCGAAGCTTTCTTT
CDR3: CAWSPGVTEAFF
J: TRBJ1-1
size: -
D: -
V: TRBV30

DNA: TGTGCCAGCAGTTTATTATCCGGGGAGCTGTTTTTT
CDR3: CASSLLSGELFF
J: TRBJ2-2
size: -
D: -
V: TRBV27

DNA: TGTGCCAGCAGCCTGGACAGGGGGGACAATCAGCCCCAGCATTTT
CDR3: CASSLDRGDNQPQHF
J: TRBJ1-5
size: -
D: TRBD1
V: TRBV7-2

DNA: TGTGCCAGCAGCCTAGGACTATGGCCCTACGAGCAGTACTTC
CDR3: CASSLGLWPYEQYF
J: TRBJ2-7
size: once
D: -
V: TRBV7-8

DNA: TGTGCTAGCAGCCTCTTAGATATCGGGACTAGCGGGAGTGGAGTAAGCACAGATACGCAGTATTTT
CDR3: CASSLLDIGTSGSGVSTDTQYF
J: TRBJ2-3
size: -
D: TRBD2
V: TRBV7-7

DNA: TGCGCCAGCAGCTTGGCGGGTAGCGGGGCCCAAGAGACCCAGTACTTC
CDR3: CASSLAGSGAQETQYF
J: TRBJ2-5
size: -
D: TRBD2
V: TRBV5-1

DNA: TGTGCCAGCAGCAGGGGGGACGGCTATGGCTACACCTTC
CDR3: CASSRGDGYGYTF
J: TRBJ1-2
size: -
D: TRBD1
V: TRBV6-5

DNA: TGTGCCAGTAAAAACGGACAGGTTAGCTCTGGGGCCAACGTCCTGACTTTC
CDR3: CASKNGQVSSGANVLTF
J: TRBJ2-6
size: once
D: TRBD1
V: TRBV19

DNA: TGTGCCAGCAGTGACAGGTCGGGAGGGGACACTGAAGCTTTCTTT
CDR3: CASSDRSGGDTEAFF
J: TRBJ1-1
size: -
D: -
V: TRBV6-4

DNA: TGTGCCAGCAGTGACTGGACAGCTACCTATGGCTACACCTTC
CDR3: CASSDWTATYGYTF
J: TRBJ1-2
size: -
D: -
V: TRBV2

DNA: TGTGCCAGCAGCTTAGCGCCGGGTGAAAAACTGTTTTTT
CDR3: CASSLAPGEKLFF
J: TRBJ1-4
size: -
D: -
V: TRBV7-2